The 19 T cell receptor beta chains given below trace back to one sample, sequenced in a study of T cell responses to AZD1222 COVID-19 vaccine. The protocol was immunoSEQ multiplex PCR, while the TCRdb copy is restricted to in-frame clones and leaves out a portion. The sample has under 150,000 clones, about 92% seen once. Sequencing was performed on peripheral blood, taken on day 0 of AZD1222 vaccination. These receptors were collected from an adult in good health.

In this sample, this clone turned up a few times. The chain couples TRBV5-5 to TRBJ1-2; D is perhaps TRBD1 (6 bases). V was clipped by 4 bases and J by 6 bases, with 19 bases between them. CDR3 length: 15 residues. Germline V gives CDR1 SGHKS, CDR2 YYEKEE (reference sequence). In nucleotides, the CDR3 is TGTGCCAGCAGCCCTCGTCTGGGGGGCGCGGATGGCTACACCTTC. Its translation: CASSPRLGGADGYTF. The full variable domain, completed using reference TRBV5-5 and TRBJ1-2, is DAGVTQSPTHLIKTRGQQVTLRCSPISGHKSVSWYQQVLGQGPQFIFQYYEKEERGRGNFPDRFSARQFPNYSSELNVNALLLGDSALYLCASSPRLGGADGYTFGSGTRLTVV.

V usage is TRBV10-3 and J usage is TRBJ1-3; D call uncertain. With 8 bases removed from V and 8 bases from J, the gap between germline ends came to 7 bases. The germline V gene has CDR1 ENHRY and CDR2 SYGVKD. The CDR3 has 10 amino acids. CDR3 protein: CAIGEDTIYF. CDR3 sequence (DNA): TGTGCCATCGGGGAGGACACCATATATTTT.

The rearrangement joins TRBV12-3 or TRBV12-4 to TRBJ2-1; no clear D. V was cut by 2 bases and J by 13 bases, with 12 bases left in between. The CDR3 spans 12 residues. The CDR3 reads CASSLSRTVQFF. The DNA of the CDR3 is TGTGCCAGCAGTTTATCTCGGACGGTTCAGTTCTTC.

This sequence joins TRBV6-1 and TRBJ1-2, with D perhaps TRBD1 (5 bases). Trimming removed 2 bases at V and 2 bases at J, with 6 bases between. Germline V gene data show CDR1 as MNHNS and CDR2 as SASEGT. The CDR3 length is 13 residues. In nucleotides, the CDR3 is TGTGCCAGCAGTGAAAAGGGGAACTATGGCTACACCTTC. Its translation: CASSEKGNYGYTF.

CDR3 in amino acids: CSALDRVKEQFF. The CDR3 DNA follows: TGCAGCGCCCTGGACAGGGTCAAGGAGCAGTTCTTC. V and J are TRBV29-1 and TRBJ2-1; TRBD1 agrees at 8 bases. The germline V gene has CDR1 SQVTM and CDR2 ANQGSEA. This CDR3 is 12 amino acids long. J lost 10 bases, V lost 7 bases, and 9 bases had no gene match.

A few counts support this clone. J is TRBJ2-7 and V is TRBV27; D is unresolved. Trimming left V 6 bases short and J 2 bases short, with 14 bases between. Germline CDR1 MNHEY, CDR2 SMNVEV (reference sequence). This CDR3 comprises 14 residues. This CDR3 reads CASSATVLTYEQYF. Written as DNA, the CDR3 is TGTGCCAGCAGCGCCACGGTCCTAACCTACGAGCAGTACTTC.

This chain uses TRBV10-1 with TRBJ1-1; D is ambiguous. This CDR3 comprises 13 residues. CDR1 WNHNN and CDR2 SYGVQD come from the germline V gene (reference sequence). V lost 6 bases to trimming and J lost 1 base, with 9 bases between them. This chain's CDR3 is CASSRQKNTEAFF. The CDR3 DNA reads TGCGCCAGCAGCAGGCAGAAGAACACTGAAGCTTTCTTT.

This clone was counted many times. The chain is built from TRBV9 and TRBJ2-1; perhaps TRBD1 as D (5 bases). The CDR3 has 14 amino acids. Per the germline V gene, CDR1 is SGDLS and CDR2 is YYNGEE. V lost 0 bases and J 7 bases, leaving 11 bases between the germline ends. The CDR3 sequence: CASSVGGTPNEQFF. CDR3 coding DNA: TGTGCCAGCAGCGTAGGGGGCACCCCTAATGAGCAGTTCTTC.

This clone occurred a few times. The chain couples TRBV6-1 to TRBJ1-6; TRBD1 might be the D (5 bases). The germline V gene encodes CDR1 MNHNS and CDR2 SASEGT. Trimming left V 3 bases short and J 10 bases short, with 10 bases between. The length of the CDR3 is 13 residues. CDR3: CASSDRDRSPLHF. CDR3 nucleotides: TGTGCCAGCAGTGACAGGGATCGATCACCCCTCCACTTT.

The sample holds one count of this clone. CDR3 nucleotides: TGTGCCAGTAAGGGAGGAGATACGCAGTATTTT. It is translated as CASKGGDTQYF. The chain employs TRBV19 and TRBJ2-3; TRBD2 might be the D (6 bases). The CDR3 sequence is 11 residues long. The V gene's germline CDR1 is LNHDA and CDR2 SQIVND (reference sequence). Trimming stripped 7 bases from V and 5 bases from J, with 7 bases between.

The chain recombines TRBV5-1 with TRBJ2-7; 14 bases align to TRBD2. CDR3 length: 20 amino acids. Germline V gives CDR1 SGHRS, CDR2 YFSETQ. V was pared by 0 bases and J by 6 bases, with 17 bases of the junction left unmatched. The CDR3 loop is CASSLARLAGGRDLITEQYF. CDR3 nucleotide sequence: TGCGCCAGCAGCTTGGCCCGACTAGCGGGAGGGAGGGATCTAATTACCGAGCAGTACTTC. Full variable domain (rest looked up from reference TRBV5-1 and TRBJ2-7): KAGVTQTPRYLIKTRGQQVTLSCSPISGHRSVSWYQQTPGQGLQFLFEYFSETQRNKGNFPGRFSGRQFSNSRSEMNVSTLELGDSALYLCASSLARLAGGRDLITEQYFGPGTRLTVT.

The CDR3 DNA follows: TGTGCCAGCAGCTTAGCTGGACGTATATATAATTCACCCCTCCACTTT. Translating gives CASSLAGRIYNSPLHF. The J gene is TRBJ1-6, the V gene TRBV7-2; D not certain. CDR3 length: 16 amino acids. V was clipped by 0 bases and J by 4 bases, with 10 bases between them. Germline V gene sequence: CDR1 SGHTA, CDR2 FQGNSA.

This chain joins TRBV6-2 or TRBV6-3 and TRBJ2-2; the D is unclear. V gave up 5 bases and J gave up 0 bases, with 13 bases separating them. From germline, CDR1 is MNHEY and CDR2 SVGEGT. The CDR3 runs to 16 residues. CDR3 amino acids: CASSPLGLSNTGELFF. The CDR3 DNA reads as TGTGCCAGCAGTCCCCTCGGCCTATCGAACACCGGGGAGCTGTTTTTT.

This sequence joins TRBV27 and TRBJ1-2; the match to TRBD1 covers 9 bases. CDR1 and CDR2 from the germline V gene are MNHEY and SMNVEV (reference sequence). The CDR3 has 13 residues. V shed 3 bases, J shed 6 bases, and the junction held 2 bases outside the gene matches. The CDR3 DNA follows: TGTGCCAGCAGTTTGGGACAGGGCGATGGCTACACCTTC. It specifies CASSLGQGDGYTF.

The CDR3 sequence is CSVEVTRNTEAFF. Here the CDR3 DNA reads TGCAGCGTTGAAGTCACCAGGAACACTGAAGCTTTCTTT. This chain uses TRBV29-1 with TRBJ1-1; D not resolved. This CDR3 region has 13 residues. Germline V gene data show CDR1 as SQVTM and CDR2 as ANQGSEA. The germline V and J ends were trimmed by 1 base and 1 base, with 7 bases remaining between them.

The rearrangement uses TRBV3-1 (or the pseudogene TRBV3-2) and TRBJ1-6; D perhaps matches TRBD1 (6 bases). Germline V lookup: CDR1 LGHDT, CDR2 YNNKEL (reference sequence). V shed 3 bases and J shed 7 bases, with 13 bases lying between them. The CDR3 totals 15 residues. CDR3 protein: CASSQRGVGNSPLHF. In nucleotides, the CDR3 is TGTGCCAGCAGCCAGAGGGGGGTTGGGAATTCACCCCTCCACTTT.

This chain joins TRBV14 and TRBJ1-2; D not resolved. The CDR3 is 14 residues long. CDR1 SGHDN and CDR2 FVKESK come from the germline V gene. V shed 1 base and J shed 0 bases, with 6 bases lying between them. CDR3 sequence (DNA): TGTGCCAGCAGCCAAGTCAATACTAACTATGGCTACACCTTC. Translation: CASSQVNTNYGYTF.

CDR3 in DNA: TGTGCCAGCAGTTTATCCGTTGGGAGGAGCTCCTACGAGCAGTACTTC. It is translated as CASSLSVGRSSYEQYF. The rearrangement uses TRBV27 and TRBJ2-7; a possible D gene is TRBD2 (6 bases). Trimming took off 0 bases at V and 0 bases at J, with 12 bases between the two ends. Looked up from germline, CDR1 is MNHEY and CDR2 is SMNVEV (reference sequence). This CDR3 has 16 residues.

The genes are TRBV13 and TRBJ2-5; no clear D. The ends were cut back, 1 base at V and 7 bases at J, with 13 bases in the middle. The CDR3 totals 14 residues. Germline assignment: CDR1 PRHDT and CDR2 FYEKMQ (reference sequence). CDR3 coding DNA: TGTGCCAGCAGCTTAGAAGGAGATCGAGGGACCCAGTACTTC. This translates into CASSLEGDRGTQYF.